This entry lists 31 T cell receptor beta chains sequenced from one sample in a study of CD8+ T cells in alopecia areata. Documented treatment: oral pan-JAK inhibitor, 5-10 mg twice daily. As the sequencing template, cDNA was produced by extracting RNA and reverse transcribing it. Some clones are missing from TCRdb's copy, which holds only in-frame ones; the method was immunoSEQ multiplex PCR. Of 80,000 to 95,000 clones in the sample, around 40% were seen once. The sequencing here drew on CD8+ T cells sorted from blood, taken at week 24, from a patient treated with tofacitinib. The receptors here all came from a human donor with alopecia areata.

This clone was detected only a few times. This chain connects TRBV7-2 to TRBJ2-7, with 7 positions matching TRBD2. Trimming cost V 3 bases and J 3 bases; bases outside gene matches: 8. Germline V gene lookup returns CDR1 SGHTA and CDR2 FQGNSA. The CDR3 has 15 amino acids. Written as DNA, the CDR3 is TGTGCCAGCAGCTTCGGGGGGACGGCCATCTACGAGCAGTACTTC. Translated, it gives CASSFGGTAIYEQYF. The full variable domain, its missing parts supplied by reference TRBV7-2 and TRBJ2-7, is GAGVSQSPSNKVTEKGKDVELRCDPISGHTALYWYRQSLGQGLEFLIYFQGNSAPDKSGLPSDRFSAERTGGSVSTLTIQRTQQEDSAVYLCASSFGGTAIYEQYFGPGTRLTVT.

The V and J genes are TRBV19 and TRBJ2-1, with D maybe TRBD2 (5 bases). There are 11 residues in the CDR3. Trimming removed 8 bases at V and 9 bases at J, with 11 bases between. Per germline, CDR1 LNHDA and CDR2 SQIVND (reference sequence). CDR3 sequence reads: CASFRGTEQFF. CDR3 DNA: TGTGCCAGTTTTCGGGGTACTGAGCAGTTCTTC. Together with reference TRBV19 and TRBJ2-1, the CDR3 gives the full variable domain: DGGITQSPKYLFRKEGQNVTLSCEQNLNHDAMYWYRQDPGQGLRLIYYSQIVNDFQKGDIAEGYSVSREKKESFPLTVTSAQKNPTAFYLCASFRGTEQFFGPGTRLTVL.

The V call is TRBV11-2, the J call TRBJ2-7; maybe TRBD2 (6 bases). The CDR3 has 18 residues. V lost 5 bases and J 6 bases, leaving 29 bases between the germline ends. Looked up from germline, CDR1 is SGHAT and CDR2 is FQNNGV. DNA of the CDR3: TGTGCCAGCAGCCCCGGGGGTCGACTGGTAGACAGAAGGGGCGAGCAGTACTTC. It encodes CASSPGGRLVDRRGEQYF. Based on the CDR3 plus reference TRBV11-2 and TRBJ2-7, the full variable domain is EAGVAQSPRYKIIEKRQSVAFWCNPISGHATLYWYQQILGQGPKLLIQFQNNGVVDDSQLPKDRFSAERLKGVDSTLKIQPAKLEDSAVYLCASSPGGRLVDRRGEQYFGPGTRLTVT.

This chain uses TRBV9 with TRBJ2-1; 13 nucleotides agree with TRBD2. V was clipped by 4 bases and J by 12 bases; unmatched bases: 4. The CDR3 extends over 13 amino acids. Germline loops: CDR1 SGDLS, CDR2 YYNGEE. CDR3 residues: CASSHTSGRAQFF. As DNA, the CDR3 is TGTGCCAGCAGCCATACTAGCGGGAGGGCGCAGTTCTTC.

J is TRBJ2-1 and V is TRBV29-1; no firm D call. V was cut by 5 bases and J by 0 bases, with 11 bases left in between. From germline, CDR1 is SQVTM and CDR2 ANQGSEA. CDR3 length: 14 residues. The CDR3 region is CSVSARSSYNEQFF. The CDR3, as DNA: TGCAGCGTTTCAGCGCGGAGCTCCTACAATGAGCAGTTCTTC.

This clone was seen a handful of times. CDR3 in DNA: TGCGCCAGCAGCTTGGAAGGGGTTGAGGATGGCTACACCTTC. It specifies CASSLEGVEDGYTF. V usage is TRBV5-1 and J usage is TRBJ1-2, with D possibly being TRBD1 (5 bases). The CDR3 has 14 residues. V gave up 0 bases and J gave up 6 bases, with 12 bases separating them. Germline CDR1 is SGHRS and CDR2 is YFSETQ.

The chain is built from TRBV5-4 and TRBJ2-1; 8 bases fit TRBD2. V lost 4 bases, J lost 3 bases, and 9 bases stayed unmatched. Germline V gene data show CDR1 as SGHNT and CDR2 as YYREEE (reference sequence). CDR3 size: 16 residues. CDR3 loop: CASSTPSGSFYNEQFF. The CDR3, as DNA: TGTGCCAGCAGCACACCAAGCGGGAGTTTCTACAATGAGCAGTTCTTC. Using reference TRBV5-4 and TRBJ2-1 for the parts outside the CDR3, the full variable domain is ETGVTQSPTHLIKTRGQQVTLRCSSQSGHNTVSWYQQALGQGPQFIFQYYREEENGRGNFPPRFSGLQFPNYSSELNVNALELDDSALYLCASSTPSGSFYNEQFFGPGTRLTVL.

The rearrangement joins TRBV29-1 to TRBJ1-1; D not certain. This CDR3 region has 10 residues. Germline CDR1 and CDR2: SQVTM and ANQGSEA. Trimming removed 4 bases at V and 7 bases at J, with 7 bases between. CDR3 in DNA: TGCAGCGTTGTAGAGCTTGAAGCTTTCTTT. This codes for CSVVELEAFF.

This rearrangement joins TRBV7-9 to TRBJ2-7; no firm D call. CDR3 length: 13 residues. The germline gives CDR1 SEHNR, CDR2 FQNEAQ (reference sequence). The V and J ends lost 1 base and 3 bases respectively, with 7 bases between them. As DNA, the CDR3 is TGTGCCAGCAGCTTAGGTGAGGTCTACGAGCAGTACTTC. Encoded protein: CASSLGEVYEQYF.

This chain connects TRBV4-1 to TRBJ2-7; 14 bases fit TRBD2. Per the germline V gene, CDR1 is MGHRA and CDR2 is YSYEKL. The ends lost 4 bases at V and 2 bases at J; junction bases unmatched: 4. The CDR3 extends over 16 amino acids. The CDR3 DNA follows: TGCGCCAGCAGCCCCGGGACTAGCGGGGGCACCTACGAGCAGTACTTC. This codes for CASSPGTSGGTYEQYF.

This clone was observed a few times. The CDR3 DNA reads TGCAGTGCAAGCGGTAGCGGTGATAAGTTCTTC. Translation gives CSASGSGDKFF. The chain uses TRBV20-1 and TRBJ2-1; D is possibly TRBD2 (6 bases). Trimming left V 6 bases short and J 14 bases short, with 17 bases between. Germline CDR1 reads DFQATT; CDR2 reads SNEGSKA (reference sequence). There are 11 residues in the CDR3.

The chain has TRBV30 and TRBJ2-7; no clear D. V lost 0 bases and J 6 bases, leaving 15 bases between the germline ends. The germline gives CDR1 GTSNPN, CDR2 SVGIG (reference sequence). This CDR3 is 14 amino acids long. CDR3 sequence: CAWSVWGSSSEQYF. Written as DNA, the CDR3 is TGTGCCTGGAGTGTTTGGGGTTCTAGTAGCGAGCAGTACTTC.

This chain connects TRBV6-6 to TRBJ2-7, with unresolved D. The CDR3 consists of 13 residues. The V end was cut by 4 bases, the J end by 4 bases, with 11 bases between. Germline assignment: CDR1 MNHNY and CDR2 SVGAGI (reference sequence). The chain's CDR3 is CASSSDMLYEQYF. In DNA, the CDR3 is TGTGCCAGCAGTTCCGACATGTTATACGAGCAGTACTTC.

The chain has TRBV6-6 and TRBJ2-7, with D unclear. The CDR3 sequence is 12 residues long. V dropped 8 bases and J dropped 3 bases, with 11 bases sitting between them. Germline CDR1 reads MNHNY; CDR2 reads SVGAGI (reference sequence). CDR3: CASGFDVYEQYF. CDR3 in DNA: TGTGCCAGCGGATTTGACGTCTACGAGCAGTACTTC.

This sequence joins TRBV27 and TRBJ2-1; the D is unclear. Germline V gene data show CDR1 as MNHEY and CDR2 as SMNVEV (reference sequence). The CDR3 totals 13 residues. Trimming removed 4 bases at V and 9 bases at J, with 13 bases between. This CDR3 reads CASSSGPLGEQFF. CDR3 DNA sequence: TGTGCCAGCAGTTCCGGGCCCCTCGGTGAGCAGTTCTTC.

The chain links TRBV13 to TRBJ2-7; D is undetermined. V was trimmed by 2 bases and J by 1 base, leaving 15 bases between them. The CDR3 totals 16 residues. Germline CDR1 reads PRHDT; CDR2 reads FYEKMQ (reference sequence). The CDR3 is CASSLLGGIRSYEQYF. CDR3 in DNA: TGTGCCAGCAGCTTATTGGGCGGCATAAGGTCCTACGAGCAGTACTTC.

This rearrangement joins TRBV11-2 to TRBJ2-1; TRBD2 matches at 8 bases. J gave up 12 bases and V 1 base, and 17 bases lay outside the gene matches. Germline-derived CDR1 and CDR2 are SGHAT and FQNNGV. This CDR3 contains 17 residues. CDR3 coding DNA: TGTGCCAGCAGCTTAGCGTGGCGGGAGGTACCCTACAAAGGGCAGTTCTTC. Protein sequence: CASSLAWREVPYKGQFF.

The V call is TRBV5-4, the J call TRBJ2-3; D unresolved. CDR1 and CDR2 (germline): SGHNT, YYREEE (reference sequence). The CDR3 is made up of 12 amino acids. The V and J ends lost 2 bases and 4 bases respectively, with 5 bases between them. As DNA, the CDR3 is TGTGCCAGCAGCTTAGGATCAGATACGCAGTATTTT. Its translation is CASSLGSDTQYF.

The V call is TRBV29-1, the J call TRBJ1-2; D is unresolved. The V gene's germline CDR1 is SQVTM and CDR2 ANQGSEA. The CDR3 is made up of 11 amino acids. The V and J ends lost 7 bases and 5 bases respectively, with 11 bases between them. CDR3 amino acids: CSARVEYGYTF. DNA for the CDR3: TGCAGCGCGAGGGTAGAATATGGCTACACCTTC.

Only a few counts were recorded for this clone. The chain is built from TRBV29-1 and TRBJ2-7; tentatively, D is TRBD1 or TRBD2 (5 bases each). Trimming removed 7 bases from V and 2 bases from J, with 12 bases in between. This CDR3 comprises 12 residues. Germline loops: CDR1 SQVTM, CDR2 ANQGSEA. CDR3 coding DNA: TGCAGCGCCTGGGACGGAACCTACGAGCAGTACTTC. Amino acids: CSAWDGTYEQYF.

The DNA for the CDR3 is TGTGCCAGCAGCTTGGAGAGCTCCTACGAGCAGTACTTC. Protein: CASSLESSYEQYF. The gene calls are TRBV5-4 and TRBJ2-7; D gene ambiguous. The germline gives CDR1 SGHNT, CDR2 YYREEE (reference sequence). The CDR3 totals 13 residues. Trimming took off 0 bases at V and 0 bases at J, with 4 bases between the two ends.

The chain combines TRBV28 with TRBJ2-7; 8 bases are a match to TRBD1. V gave up 6 bases and J gave up 2 bases; unmatched junction bases: 9. CDR1 is MDHEN and CDR2 is SYDVKM in the germline V gene. The CDR3 contains 15 residues. This CDR3 is CASRPGGQGPYEQYF. Written as DNA, the CDR3 is TGTGCCAGCAGACCTGGAGGACAGGGTCCCTACGAGCAGTACTTC.

The chain uses TRBV5-1 and TRBJ2-5; possible D gene TRBD2, 7 bases. CDR1 SGHRS and CDR2 YFSETQ come from the germline V gene. The CDR3 extends over 15 amino acids. Trimming took off 4 bases at V and 4 bases at J, with 17 bases between the two ends. The CDR3 DNA sequence: TGCGCCAGCAGCCAAGATGGCGGGGGCGGAGAGACCCAGTACTTC. It codes for CASSQDGGGGETQYF.

As for this clone: Other nucleotide sequences from this sample produce the same CDR3. This sequence joins TRBV9 and TRBJ2-7; no reliable D call. The CDR3 covers 14 residues. V shed 2 bases and J shed 1 base, with 10 bases lying between them. The V gene's germline CDR1 is SGDLS and CDR2 YYNGEE. This chain's CDR3 is CASSVGLSSYEQYF. The CDR3 nucleotides are TGTGCCAGCAGCGTTGGTCTATCTTCCTACGAGCAGTACTTC.

This clone occurred a few times. The CDR3 sequence is CANKRELGETQYF. CDR3 DNA sequence: TGTGCCAACAAGCGGGAGTTAGGAGAGACCCAGTACTTC. The rearrangement links TRBV10-3 to TRBJ2-5, with 8 bases lining up with TRBD2. The germline gives CDR1 ENHRY, CDR2 SYGVKD. The CDR3 spans 13 residues. The ends lost 10 bases at V and 4 bases at J; junction bases unmatched: 8.

The CDR3 spells CASSAGIYTGELFF. The DNA of the CDR3 is TGCGCCAGCTCAGCGGGGATATACACCGGGGAGCTGTTTTTT. The V and J genes are TRBV4-1 and TRBJ2-2; TRBD2 agrees at 7 bases. The CDR3 has 14 residues. V was pared by 8 bases and J by 3 bases, with 6 bases of the junction left unmatched. Germline V gene data show CDR1 as MGHRA and CDR2 as YSYEKL.

The rearrangement joins TRBV29-1 to TRBJ1-1; 8 bases align to TRBD1. In germline, CDR1 is SQVTM, CDR2 ANQGSEA. J was trimmed by 11 bases and V by 3 bases; bases with no gene match: 14. The CDR3 length is 14 residues. CDR3 bases: TGCAGCGTTGAGGGGACAGGTGTCCCACGGAGGGCTTTCTTT. Translated, it gives CSVEGTGVPRRAFF.

This clone has more than one count but fewer than ten. V gene TRBV30 combines with J gene TRBJ1-2, with a tentative D call TRBD1 (5 bases). The CDR3 runs to 12 residues. Deletions cut 4 bases from V and 8 bases from J, with 14 bases between. Germline CDR1 is GTSNPN and CDR2 is SVGIG (reference sequence). CDR3 sequence reads: CAWNSGSGGYTF. The CDR3 nucleotides read TGTGCCTGGAACTCAGGGTCGGGCGGCTACACCTTC.

V usage is TRBV10-3 and J usage is TRBJ2-7, with 9 bases that match TRBD2. Germline V CDR1 and CDR2: ENHRY, SYGVKD. The CDR3 consists of 13 residues. Trimming cost V 6 bases and J 2 bases; bases outside gene matches: 2. The chain's CDR3 is CAIRLAGAYEQYF. CDR3 coding DNA: TGTGCCATCAGACTAGCGGGTGCCTACGAGCAGTACTTC.

The genes are TRBV2 and TRBJ2-7; D gene ambiguous. Germline CDR1 is SNHLY and CDR2 is FYNNEI. Between the trimmed V and J ends, which lost 2 bases and 4 bases, there was a span of 9 bases. The CDR3 loop spans 13 amino acids. The CDR3 loop reads CASSEMRPYEQYF. DNA of the CDR3: TGTGCCAGCAGTGAAATGAGACCTTACGAGCAGTACTTC. Full variable domain (remainder filled in from reference TRBV2 and TRBJ2-7): EPEVTQTPSHQVTQMGQEVILRCVPISNHLYFYWYRQILGQKVEFLVSFYNNEISEKSEIFDDQFSVERPDGSNFTLKIRSTKLEDSAMYFCASSEMRPYEQYFGPGTRLTVT.

In regard to this clone: This sequence is one base from a far larger clone and is likely a read error. This chain links TRBV11-2 with TRBJ2-7, with TRBD2 identical over 12 bases. The CDR3 contains 14 residues. Trimming cost V 3 bases and J 3 bases; bases outside gene matches: 0. Germline V gene data show CDR1 as SGHAT and CDR2 as FQNNGV. This chain's CDR3 is CASSLTSGSYEQYF. In DNA, the CDR3 is TGTGCCAGCAGCTTGACTAGCGGGAGCTACGAGCAGTACTTC.